This TCR beta chain is from a study of graft-versus-host responses after intestinal transplantation. Assay: immunoSEQ multiplex PCR; the TCRdb copy retains only in-frame clones and omits some. The data contain 15,000 to 18,000 clones, approximately 33% of them singletons. Germline CDR1 reads SGHNT; CDR2 reads YYREEE (reference sequence). The length of the CDR3 is 12 residues. V lost 4 bases, J lost 6 bases, and 11 bases lay in between. The authors plated around 200,000 CFSE-labeled responder cells with around 200,000 irradiated, violet-dye-labeled stimulator cells. CD3+CD4+ and CD3+CD8+ responders that were proliferating and CFSE-low were sorted post-reaction. Findings of the study overall: Investigators detected GvH clones in recipient marrow, with some emerging earlier in ileum or blood.

The sequence came from a human patient who received an intestinal transplant. Sequencing used alloreactive CD4+ T cells from a mixed lymphocyte reaction culture, obtained before intestinal transplant. The subset was: CFSE-low proliferating T cells sorted from roughly six-day pre-transplant mixed lymphocyte reaction (GvH or HvG direction). The chain uses TRBV5-4 and TRBJ2-7, with D perhaps TRBD2 (5 bases). The CDR3 protein is CASSQVGGEQYF. The CDR3 nucleotides are TGTGCCAGCAGCCAAGTAGGAGGCGAGCAGTACTTC.